A single sample gave rise to the 16 T cell receptor beta chains below, sequenced in a study of vaccination and CD4 T cells after COVID-19. Time point in this sample: late sampling 161 to 241 days after vaccination in a few convalescent patients. Documented treatment: approximately 9-day PBMC culture with coronavirus spike peptide pools or control peptides (ViraFEST assay). Cultured CD4+ T-cell DNA underwent Oncomine TCR Beta short-read sequencing. TCRdb called the PCR reads again in MiXCR, with one record for every CDR3 protein. The sample records about 21,000 distinct CDR3 sequences, about 40% being singletons. The antigens for these receptors are not known. Sequences were derived from CD4+ T cells from blood, cultured in vitro, sampled about 7 months after SARS-CoV-2 vaccination. These receptors were collected from a human donor who had recovered from COVID-19.

The V gene is TRBV20-1, the J gene TRBJ2-3; 14 bases line up with TRBD2. Germline V CDR1 and CDR2: DFQATT, SNEGSKA (reference sequence). V was clipped by 5 bases and J by 3 bases; unmatched bases: 4. The CDR3 contains 15 residues. The CDR3: CSAEGTSGSTDTQYF. In DNA, the CDR3 is TGCAGTGCTGAAGGGACTAGCGGGAGTACAGATACGCAGTATTTT.

The V gene is TRBV20-1, the J gene TRBJ2-2; no clear D. The germline V gene has CDR1 DFQATT and CDR2 SNEGSKA (reference sequence). V lost 6 bases to trimming and J lost 3 bases, with 8 bases between them. The CDR3 has 12 amino acids. The CDR3 DNA reads TGCAGTGCGACCGATCACACCGGGGAGCTGTTTTTT. Protein sequence: CSATDHTGELFF.

This clonotype was counted a few times. V and J are TRBV20-1 and TRBJ2-5; D may be TRBD1 (5 bases). Germline CDR1 reads DFQATT; CDR2 reads SNEGSKA (reference sequence). This CDR3 comprises 13 residues. Trimming left V 0 bases short and J 5 bases short, with 10 bases between. CDR3 protein: CSAREAPGETQYF. The CDR3 DNA reads as TGCAGTGCTAGAGAGGCGCCAGGGGAGACCCAGTACTTC.

The genes are TRBV20-1 and TRBJ2-7; D possibly corresponds to TRBD2 (6 bases). Trimming stripped 6 bases from V and 2 bases from J, with 23 bases between. Germline V gives CDR1 DFQATT, CDR2 SNEGSKA (reference sequence). This CDR3 has 16 residues. The CDR3 spells CSAQGGPSAVTYEQYF. CDR3 nucleotide sequence: TGCAGTGCCCAAGGAGGGCCTAGCGCCGTAACCTACGAGCAGTACTTC.

In its sample, this clonotype is medium-sized. The rearrangement joins TRBV27 to TRBJ1-1; a weak D match, TRBD1 (6 bases). V was cut by 8 bases and J by 10 bases, with 17 bases left in between. The CDR3 loop spans 12 amino acids. Per the germline V gene, CDR1 is MNHEY and CDR2 is SMNVEV (reference sequence). In DNA form, the CDR3 reads TGTGCCAGCCGTCAGGCAGGGGCGGCAGCTTTCTTT. Translation: CASRQAGAAAFF.

This clonotype appeared a few times. The chain combines TRBV20-1 with TRBJ2-3, with D perhaps matching TRBD2 (6 bases). CDR1 DFQATT and CDR2 SNEGSKA come from the germline V gene (reference sequence). This CDR3 has 15 residues. V gave up 5 bases and J gave up 1 base, with 16 bases separating them. The CDR3 loop reads CSAVRRALRTDTQYF. The CDR3 DNA reads TGCAGTGCTGTAAGGAGGGCCCTACGCACAGATACGCAGTATTTT.

V and J are TRBV20-1 and TRBJ2-7, with D perhaps TRBD1 or TRBD2 (5 bases each). Trimming cost V 0 bases and J 7 bases, with 19 bases left between them. CDR1 and CDR2 (germline): DFQATT, SNEGSKA (reference sequence). The CDR3 consists of 15 residues. CDR3 residues: CSARDISQGRGEQYF. CDR3 DNA sequence: TGCAGTGCTAGAGATATTAGCCAGGGTCGAGGGGAGCAGTACTTC.

Only a few counts were recorded for this clonotype. The V and J genes are TRBV20-1 and TRBJ1-1; unclear D gene. Germline lookup yields CDR1 DFQATT and CDR2 SNEGSKA (reference sequence). The CDR3 has 15 residues. V gave up 6 bases and J gave up 0 bases, with 17 bases separating them. This CDR3 reads CSAPDGMGMNTEAFF. The CDR3 DNA is TGCAGTGCCCCGGATGGGATGGGGATGAACACTGAAGCTTTCTTT.

V is TRBV6-1 and J is TRBJ2-7; maybe TRBD2 (5 bases). Trimming cost V 6 bases and J 3 bases, with 12 bases left between them. The CDR3 has 13 residues. The germline CDR1 and CDR2 sequences are MNHNS and SASEGT. CDR3 residues: CASRRSGDYEQYF. The CDR3, as DNA: TGTGCCAGCAGGCGAAGCGGTGACTACGAGCAGTACTTC.

This clonotype was seen only a few times. The chain uses TRBV7-3 and TRBJ1-2, with D unclear. V was cut by 2 bases and J by 0 bases, with 4 bases left in between. The CDR3 sequence is 13 residues long. The V gene's germline CDR1 is SGHTA and CDR2 FQGTGA. The CDR3 sequence is CASSLGANYGYTF. In nucleotides, the CDR3 is TGTGCCAGCAGCTTAGGGGCTAACTATGGCTACACCTTC. The full variable domain, its missing parts supplied by reference TRBV7-3 and TRBJ1-2, is GAGVSQTPSNKVTEKGKYVELRCDPISGHTALYWYRQSLGQGPEFLIYFQGTGAADDSGLPNDRFFAVRPEGSVSTLKIQRTERGDSAVYLCASSLGANYGYTFGSGTRLTVV.

The chain links TRBV19 to TRBJ1-6; D ambiguous. In germline, CDR1 is LNHDA, CDR2 SQIVND (reference sequence). V lost 8 bases to trimming and J lost 5 bases, with 13 bases between them. The CDR3 totals 14 residues. The CDR3 DNA is TGTGCCAGTCGTTCTGGACTGAATAATTCACCCCTCCACTTT. Amino acid sequence: CASRSGLNNSPLHF. The entire variable domain, with the rest obtained from reference TRBV19 and TRBJ1-6, is as follows: DGGITQSPKYLFRKEGQNVTLSCEQNLNHDAMYWYRQDPGQGLRLIYYSQIVNDFQKGDIAEGYSVSREKKESFPLTVTSAQKNPTAFYLCASRSGLNNSPLHFGNGTRLTVT.

There are a few counts of this clonotype. The chain has TRBV28 and TRBJ1-5; possible D gene TRBD1, 5 bases. Germline CDR1 reads MDHEN; CDR2 reads SYDVKM. CDR3 length: 19 amino acids. The ends were cut back, 5 bases at V and 2 bases at J, with 25 bases in the middle. CDR3 DNA: TGTGCCAGCAGTCCATTGTCTAAGTACATTGCGGGGGGCAATCAGCCCCAGCATTTT. As protein: CASSPLSKYIAGGNQPQHF.

In its sample, this clonotype was seen a few times. The chain recombines TRBV7-2 with TRBJ2-1; D may be TRBD2 (7 bases). CDR3 length: 15 amino acids. Trimming took off 5 bases at V and 4 bases at J, with 15 bases between the two ends. The germline gives CDR1 SGHTA, CDR2 FQGNSA. CDR3 sequence: CASSLWEGGYNEQFF. For the CDR3, the DNA is TGTGCCAGCAGCCTTTGGGAGGGGGGTTACAATGAGCAGTTCTTC.

The chain is built from TRBV6-2 or TRBV6-3 and TRBJ2-1, with no clear D. The CDR3 spans 17 residues. Germline V CDR1 and CDR2: MNHEY, SVGEGT. V lost 2 bases to trimming and J lost 3 bases, with 17 bases between them. Written as DNA, the CDR3 is TGTGCCAGCAGTTACCGGGTGATCAGAACCTACTACAATGAGCAGTTCTTC. Amino acid sequence: CASSYRVIRTYYNEQFF.

This clonotype ranks as medium-sized. The rearrangement links TRBV20-1 to TRBJ2-3; D may correspond to TRBD1 or TRBD2 (5 bases each). Germline loops: CDR1 DFQATT, CDR2 SNEGSKA (reference sequence). Trimming shortened V by 0 bases and J by 4 bases, and 14 bases separated the two germline ends. The CDR3 spans 15 residues. The CDR3 coding sequence is TGCAGTGCTAGAGACCAGGGACGGAGGTCAGATACGCAGTATTTT. It translates to CSARDQGRRSDTQYF.

Of note for this clonotype: The DNA is left out, because the CDR3 cannot be placed on it with certainty; the CDR3 is given as TCRdb lists it. The chain carries TRBV15 and TRBJ1-2. A total of 19 residues make up the CDR3, ends included. CDR1 and CDR2 from the germline V gene are LNHNV and YYDKDF (reference sequence). CDR3 in amino acids: CATSRVALWERKNNYGYTF.